This TCR beta chain was sequenced for a study of technical replicates of blood from a handful of donors (dated by TCRdb to 2016 to 2017). Details on this clone: Its antigen is still unknown. No base qualities exist here, and no much larger clone lies one base off it.

The CDR3 holds 15 amino acids from the cysteine to the phenylalanine. Only the CDR3 part of the read is kept: 45 bases, read in frame from the first base. V loses 8 bases of germline sequence and J loses 0 bases, and the interval between the two ends is 17 bases. CDR1 and CDR2 are drawn from the germline V gene (reference sequence): SGHAT, FQDESV. The library was built by means of the immunoSEQ multiplex PCR assay. Held by TCRdb, this immuneACCESS table contains in-frame sequences only and omits some clones. Under half of the omission traces to an unresolved V gene where checked; the cause of the rest is unknown. A total of tens of thousands of clones appear in this sample, about nine tenths of them only once. The ten largest make up under 0.5% of the sample.

The chain joins TRBV11-1 to TRBJ2-7; TRBD2 is possibly the D segment (6 matching bases). The origin of this receptor is a human donor in good health. Some clones in this sample may be carry-over from other donors' samples. What was sequenced was T cells isolated from PBMCs. For the CDR3, the sequence is CASSWGDARSYEQYF. In nucleotide form, the sequence is TGTGCCAGCTCTTGGGGGGACGCCCGCTCCTACGAGCAGTACTTC. Full variable domain (CDR3 extended with the reference TRBV11-1 and TRBJ2-7 proteins): EAEVAQSPRYKITEKSQAVAFWCDPISGHATLYWYRQILGQGPELLVQFQDESVVDDSQLPKDRFSAERLKGVDSTLKIQPAELGDSAMYLCASSWGDARSYEQYFGPGTRLTVT.